These T cell receptor beta chains were read from a single sample in a study of cytomegalovirus exposure and HLA in healthy donors. Libraries were prepared by immunoSEQ multiplex PCR; TCRdb keeps only in-frame clonotypes and omits some of them. The listing records about 200,000 clones. Sequencing input: PBMCs. These receptors originate from a boy aged 5-17 years in good health and CMV-seronegative. Each CDR3 is given with its conserved first and last residue. D genes are given only for firm matches.

TRBV30,TRBD2,TRBJ2-1,CATSGGYNEQFF,TGTGCAACCAGCGGGGGGTACAATGAGCAGTTCTTC
TRBV19,TRBD2,TRBJ2-5,CATKDRLAGSATQKETQYF,TGTGCCACCAAAGACAGACTAGCGGGGAGCGCCACCCAGAAAGAGACCCAGTACTTC
TRBV19,TRBD1,TRBJ2-5,CASGQTGHTGETQYF,TGTGCCAGTGGGCAGACAGGGCATACGGGGGAGACCCAGTACTTC
TRBV11-2,TRBD2,TRBJ2-7,CASVLGGGNSYEQYF,TGTGCCAGCGTGCTCGGCGGGGGGAACTCCTACGAGCAGTACTTC
TRBV11-2,NA,TRBJ2-5,CASSLAADQETQYF,TGTGCCAGCAGCTTAGCGGCGGACCAAGAGACCCAGTACTTC
TRBV7-9,NA,TRBJ2-1,CASSSVPPDEQFF,TGTGCCAGCAGCTCCGTCCCCCCGGATGAGCAGTTCTTC
TRBV11-2,NA,TRBJ1-2,CASSLEGVGYTF,TGTGCCAGCAGCTTAGAAGGGGTTGGCTACACCTTC
TRBV5-6,TRBD1,TRBJ1-6,CASSPTLGQVYDSPLHF,TGTGCCAGCAGCCCGACCCTCGGACAGGTCTATGATTCACCCCTCCACTTT
TRBV11-3,NA,TRBJ1-1,CASSSGHLEAFF,TGTGCCAGCAGCTCGGGACACCTTGAAGCTTTCTTT
TRBV4-2,TRBD2,TRBJ2-3,CASSHRRGGEDTQYF,TGTGCCAGCAGCCATAGGCGGGGGGGGGAAGATACGCAGTATTTT
TRBV29-1,NA,TRBJ2-2,CSAPSQAGELFF,TGCAGCGCACCGAGCCAGGCCGGGGAGCTGTTTTTT
TRBV6-6,NA,TRBJ2-5,CASRRTGGEETQYF,TGTGCCAGCAGACGAACAGGAGGGGAAGAGACCCAGTACTTC
TRBV6-5,NA,TRBJ2-5,CASRSSGVQTQYF,TGTGCCAGCAGGTCTTCAGGGGTACAGACCCAGTACTTC
TRBV7-2,TRBD1,TRBJ1-2,CASSFGQGEVGGYTF,TGTGCCAGCAGTTTTGGACAGGGTGAGGTCGGAGGCTACACCTTC
TRBV4-3,NA,TRBJ1-1,CASSQDHQRGTEAFF,TGCGCCAGCAGCCAAGATCACCAAAGGGGGACTGAAGCTTTCTTT
TRBV5-1,NA,TRBJ2-3,CASSLFGAGAKHTDTQYF,TGCGCCAGCAGCTTGTTTGGGGCGGGGGCGAAGCACACAGATACGCAGTATTTT
TRBV6-6,TRBD2,TRBJ2-1,CASSFSGDNNEQFF,TGTGCCAGCAGCTTTAGCGGGGACAACAATGAGCAGTTCTTC
TRBV27,TRBD2,TRBJ2-1,CASTSLTSGGANEQFF,TGTGCCAGCACATCCTTGACTAGCGGGGGGGCAAATGAGCAGTTCTTC
TRBV6-5,TRBD1,TRBJ2-3,CASRRQGLRTDTQYF,TGTGCCAGCAGGCGACAGGGTTTGAGGACAGATACGCAGTATTTT
TRBV30,NA,TRBJ1-3,CAWSGWRLSGNTIYF,TGTGCCTGGAGTGGATGGCGGCTCTCTGGAAACACCATATATTTT
TRBV7-3,NA,TRBJ2-1,CASSRVSYNEQFF,TGTGCCAGCAGCCGAGTCTCCTACAATGAGCAGTTCTTC
TRBV4-1,NA,TRBJ2-6,CASSQDRDFSGANVLTF,TGCGCCAGCAGCCAAGACAGGGACTTCTCTGGGGCCAACGTCCTGACTTTC
TRBV4-1,NA,TRBJ2-3,CASSQGPTTPGDTQYF,TGCGCCAGCAGCCAGGGTCCGACGACCCCAGGGGATACGCAGTATTTT
TRBV2,NA,TRBJ2-3,CASSEASGLSTDTQYF,TGTGCCAGCAGTGAAGCTAGCGGCCTAAGCACAGATACGCAGTATTTT
TRBV5-1,NA,TRBJ2-7,CASSALQDYEQYF,TGCGCCAGCAGCGCCCTACAGGATTACGAGCAGTACTTC
TRBV27,NA,TRBJ1-3,CASSLTGGGNTIYF,TGTGCCAGCAGTTTAACGGGAGGTGGAAACACCATATATTTT
TRBV4-1,TRBD1,TRBJ1-4,CASSGRTGGHEKLFF,TGCGCCAGCAGCGGGCGGACAGGGGGTCATGAAAAACTGTTTTTT
TRBV5-6,NA,TRBJ2-6,CASSLGGNSGANVLTF,TGTGCCAGCAGCTTGGGCGGCAACTCTGGGGCCAACGTCCTGACTTTC
TRBV6-5,TRBD2,TRBJ2-3,CASSYSAGVPTDTQYF,TGTGCCAGCAGTTACTCGGCGGGGGTACCGACAGATACGCAGTATTTT
TRBV4-1,TRBD2,TRBJ2-7,CASSRSPAGGPYEQYF,TGCGCCAGCAGCCGATCTCCCGCGGGGGGGCCCTACGAGCAGTACTTC
TRBV7-2,TRBD1,TRBJ1-5,CASSLGPGQGFQPQHF,TGTGCCAGCAGCTTAGGGCCGGGACAGGGGTTTCAGCCCCAGCATTTT
TRBV4-2,TRBD2,TRBJ2-1,CASSQGVLAVYNEQFF,TGTGCCAGCAGCCAAGGCGTGCTAGCGGTGTACAATGAGCAGTTCTTC
TRBV5-4,NA,TRBJ1-2,CASSFSGDDYGYTF,TGTGCCAGCAGCTTCTCGGGGGATGACTATGGCTACACCTTC
TRBV6-5,TRBD1,TRBJ1-2,CASSLGRGNYGYTF,TGTGCCAGCAGCCTGGGCAGGGGGAACTATGGCTACACCTTC
TRBV4-3,NA,TRBJ2-1,CASRLETGSYNEQFF,TGCGCCAGCAGACTCGAGACAGGCTCCTACAATGAGCAGTTCTTC
TRBV9,NA,TRBJ1-1,CASSVTGGEAFF,TGTGCCAGCAGCGTAACGGGGGGGGAAGCTTTCTTT
TRBV7-9,NA,TRBJ1-2,CASSLVAGDYGYTF,TGTGCCAGCAGCTTAGTGGCAGGGGACTATGGCTACACCTTC
TRBV4-2,NA,TRBJ1-6,CASSQVPGSSYNSPLHF,TGTGCCAGCAGCCAAGTGCCGGGAAGCTCCTATAATTCACCCCTCCACTTT
TRBV14,NA,TRBJ1-2,CASSQGRAGYTF,TGTGCCAGCAGCCAAGGCAGGGCTGGCTACACCTTC
TRBV19,NA,TRBJ1-5,CASSPTVGNQPQHF,TGTGCCAGTAGCCCCACAGTGGGCAATCAGCCCCAGCATTTT